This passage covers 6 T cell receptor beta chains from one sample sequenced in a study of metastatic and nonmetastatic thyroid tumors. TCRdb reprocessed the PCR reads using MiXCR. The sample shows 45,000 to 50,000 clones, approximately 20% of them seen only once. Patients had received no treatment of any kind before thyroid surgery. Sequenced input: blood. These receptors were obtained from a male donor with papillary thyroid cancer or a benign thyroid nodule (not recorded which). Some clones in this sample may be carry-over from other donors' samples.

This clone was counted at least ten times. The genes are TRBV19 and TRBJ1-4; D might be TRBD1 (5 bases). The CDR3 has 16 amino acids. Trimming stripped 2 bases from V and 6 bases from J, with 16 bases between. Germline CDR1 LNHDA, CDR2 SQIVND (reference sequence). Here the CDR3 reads CASSILGRGEDEKLFF. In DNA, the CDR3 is TGTGCCAGTAGTATACTGGGGAGGGGAGAAGATGAAAAACTGTTTTTT.

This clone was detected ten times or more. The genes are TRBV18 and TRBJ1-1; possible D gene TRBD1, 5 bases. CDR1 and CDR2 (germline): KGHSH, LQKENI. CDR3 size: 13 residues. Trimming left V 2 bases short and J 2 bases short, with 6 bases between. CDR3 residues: CASSPGANTEAFF. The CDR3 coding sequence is TGTGCCAGCTCACCAGGGGCTAACACTGAAGCTTTCTTT.

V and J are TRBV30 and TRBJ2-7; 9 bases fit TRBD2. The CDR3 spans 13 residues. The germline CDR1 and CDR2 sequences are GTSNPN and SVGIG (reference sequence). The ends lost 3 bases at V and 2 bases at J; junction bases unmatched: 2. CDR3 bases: TGTGCCTGGAGACTAGCGGGTACCTACGAGCAGTACTTC. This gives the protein CAWRLAGTYEQYF.

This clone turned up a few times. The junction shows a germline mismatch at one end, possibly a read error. CDR3 residues: CAISPAGTVMNTEAFF. CDR3 bases: TGTGCCATCAGTCCGGCCGGGACAGTAATGAACACTGAAGCTTTCTTT. The chain combines TRBV12-3 or TRBV12-4 with TRBJ1-1; 7 nucleotides match TRBD1. This CDR3 comprises 16 residues.

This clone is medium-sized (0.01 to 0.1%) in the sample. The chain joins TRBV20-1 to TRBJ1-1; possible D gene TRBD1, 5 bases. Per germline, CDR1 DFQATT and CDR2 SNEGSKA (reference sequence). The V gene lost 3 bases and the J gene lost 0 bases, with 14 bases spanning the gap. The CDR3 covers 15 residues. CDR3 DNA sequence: TGCAGTGCTAGTACTGCACAGGAATTGAACACTGAAGCTTTCTTT. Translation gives CSASTAQELNTEAFF.

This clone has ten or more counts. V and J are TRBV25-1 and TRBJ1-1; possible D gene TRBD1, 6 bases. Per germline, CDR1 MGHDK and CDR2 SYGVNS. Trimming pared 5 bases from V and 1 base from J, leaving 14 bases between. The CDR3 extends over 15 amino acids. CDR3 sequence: CASSPLGGGNTEAFF. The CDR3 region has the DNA TGTGCCAGCAGTCCCCTAGGGGGGGGGAACACTGAAGCTTTCTTT.